This T cell receptor (beta chain) was recovered during a study of shared clonotypes between healthy human individuals. Study-wide results and caveats: It was only blood that was sampled, and tissue repertoires likely differ.

Measured with immunoSEQ multiplex PCR; TCRdb has only the in-frame clones, and not every one. The data hold about 1.1 million clones, with approximately 80% observed a single time. Donors were Caucasian adults residing in Nashville, Tennessee, USA. This clone showed up just a few times. Antigen unknown. This sample also contains other DNA sequences that code for the same CDR3. Germline V gene lookup returns CDR1 SGHAT and CDR2 FQNNGV. This CDR3 is 14 amino acids long. Trimming removed 0 bases at V and 7 bases at J, with 10 bases between. The receptor's source is a man younger than 35 in good health. Some clones in this sample may be carry-over from other donors' samples. The sequenced sample consisted of memory CD4+ T cells from PBMCs. Described subset: CD45RA-negative fraction. The chain carries TRBV11-2 and TRBJ1-5; a weak D match, TRBD1 (6 bases). CDR3 in DNA: TGTGCCAGCAGCTTAGATGGAGGGGGGCAGCCCCAGCATTTT. Its protein product is CASSLDGGGQPQHF.